The next 26 T cell receptor beta chains were all read from a single sample in a study of blood T cell repertoires in COVID-19. TCRdb's table, derived via immunoSEQ multiplex PCR, lists solely in-frame clones and lacks some. Counted here are some 64,000 clones, more than 60% occurring once; the ten biggest clones make up over 15%. The specimen was peripheral blood. The receptors come from a man between 60 and 75 years old with acute or convalescent COVID-19.

J is TRBJ2-7 and V is TRBV3-1 (or the pseudogene TRBV3-2); a weak D match, TRBD1 (6 bases). The CDR3 runs to 13 residues. Between the trimmed V and J ends, which lost 1 base and 5 bases, there was a span of 9 bases. Germline values: CDR1 LGHDT, CDR2 YNNKEL (reference sequence). CDR3 amino acids: CASSQGRGHEQYF. The DNA for the CDR3 is TGTGCCAGCAGCCAAGGCAGGGGCCACGAGCAGTACTTC.

The rearrangement links TRBV28 to TRBJ2-7; perhaps TRBD1 as D (6 bases). Deletions cut 9 bases from V and 3 bases from J, with 15 bases between. Germline lookup yields CDR1 MDHEN and CDR2 SYDVKM. The CDR3 contains 13 residues. DNA of the CDR3: TGTGCCAGTTACGACAGGACTCGCTACGAGCAGTACTTC. It translates to CASYDRTRYEQYF.

The chain uses TRBV30 and TRBJ1-4; 7 nucleotides align to TRBD1. The CDR3 consists of 15 residues. Germline V gene data show CDR1 as GTSNPN and CDR2 as SVGIG (reference sequence). J gave up 0 bases and V 8 bases, and 9 bases lay outside the gene matches. The CDR3 DNA is TGTGCCGCAAGCGGCAGGGGGGCAACTAATGAAAAACTGTTTTTT. Translated, it gives CAASGRGATNEKLFF.

Here the CDR3 DNA reads TGTGCCAGTCGAAGGACAGATAACTATGGCTACACCTTC. Translation gives CASRRTDNYGYTF. The gene calls are TRBV19 and TRBJ1-2; D perhaps matches TRBD1 (6 bases). Trimming stripped 8 bases from V and 1 base from J, with 11 bases between. CDR3 length equals 13 residues. CDR1 LNHDA and CDR2 SQIVND come from the germline V gene (reference sequence).

The J gene is TRBJ2-2, the V gene TRBV7-9, with 7 bases aligning to TRBD1. CDR3 length: 16 amino acids. V shed 5 bases, J shed 4 bases, and the junction held 10 bases outside the gene matches. CDR1 and CDR2 (germline): SEHNR, FQNEAQ (reference sequence). This CDR3 reads CASSGIQGFATGELFF. The CDR3 DNA sequence: TGTGCCAGCAGCGGGATACAGGGGTTCGCCACCGGGGAGCTGTTTTTT. Variable domain in full (rest from reference TRBV7-9 and TRBJ2-2): DTGVSQNPRHKITKRGQNVTFRCDPISEHNRLYWYRQTLGQGPEFLTYFQNEAQLEKSRLLSDRFSAERPKGSFSTLEIQRTEQGDSAMYLCASSGIQGFATGELFFGEGSRLTVL.

The chain has TRBV28 and TRBJ2-1; tentatively, D is TRBD2 (6 bases). Germline V lookup: CDR1 MDHEN, CDR2 SYDVKM. The CDR3 is made up of 14 amino acids. The V and J ends lost 2 bases and 15 bases respectively, with 20 bases between them. CDR3 in DNA: TGTGCCAGCAGTTTACTGGCGGAGGGGTTGAGCGGGTTCTTC. Translating gives CASSLLAEGLSGFF.

The chain uses TRBV30 and TRBJ2-1, with TRBD2 identical over 15 bases. V shed 5 bases and J 8 bases; nucleotides not matched to a gene: 13. Germline CDR1 is GTSNPN and CDR2 is SVGIG (reference sequence). The CDR3 extends over 17 amino acids. CDR3 sequence: CAWSPRGLAGGFYEQFF. CDR3 coding DNA: TGTGCCTGGTCTCCCCGGGGACTAGCGGGAGGTTTCTATGAGCAGTTCTTC.

This clone was found many times. The chain has TRBV7-2 and TRBJ2-3; unclear D gene. Trimming shortened V by 5 bases and J by 4 bases, and 7 bases separated the two germline ends. Germline V gene sequence: CDR1 SGHTA, CDR2 FQGNSA. This CDR3 has 12 amino acids. The CDR3 region has the DNA TGTGCCAGCAGCCCCTCCCCAGATACGCAGTATTTT. Residues: CASSPSPDTQYF.

The genes are TRBV3-1 (or the pseudogene TRBV3-2) and TRBJ1-5, with 8 bases aligning to TRBD1. V shed 4 bases and J 7 bases; nucleotides not matched to a gene: 3. The V gene's germline CDR1 is LGHDT and CDR2 YNNKEL (reference sequence). The CDR3 is 13 amino acids. As DNA, the CDR3 is TGTGCCAGCAGCCCGCAGGGGGCCCAGCCCCAGCATTTT. It codes for CASSPQGAQPQHF.

The CDR3 nucleotides read TGTGCCAGCAGCCCAGGGACAGGCTGGCCTGGGGCCAACGTCCTGACTTTC. The encoded protein is CASSPGTGWPGANVLTF. The rearrangement uses TRBV9 and TRBJ2-6; TRBD1 matches 8 bases. The CDR3 has 17 residues. CDR1 and CDR2 from the germline V gene are SGDLS and YYNGEE. V lost 4 bases to trimming and J lost 2 bases; unmatched junction nucleotides: 8.

To note about this clone: Other DNA sequences in the same sample also yield this CDR3. The DNA for the CDR3 is TGTGCCAGCAGTTACTCGAGTCCTGGGGAGCTGTTTTTT. It is translated as CASSYSSPGELFF. The V gene is TRBV6-6, the J gene TRBJ2-2; D remains ambiguous. From germline, CDR1 is MNHNY and CDR2 SVGAGI (reference sequence). V was pared by 0 bases and J by 8 bases, with 7 bases between. The CDR3 totals 13 residues.

The chain employs TRBV6-5 and TRBJ1-3; unclear D gene. There are 12 residues in the CDR3. Germline values: CDR1 MNHEY, CDR2 SVGAGI. The V gene lost 7 bases and the J gene lost 4 bases, with 8 bases spanning the gap. The CDR3 region is CASMTGGNTIYF. CDR3 bases: TGTGCCAGCATGACGGGAGGAAACACCATATATTTT.

The chain is built from TRBV3-1 (or the pseudogene TRBV3-2) and TRBJ2-7, with 8 bases fitting TRBD1. The germline gives CDR1 LGHDT, CDR2 YNNKEL (reference sequence). The V and J ends lost 4 bases and 7 bases, in that order; junction bases with no gene match: 12. There are 15 residues in the CDR3. The CDR3 loop is CASSPSDRGFREQYF. DNA for the CDR3: TGTGCCAGCAGCCCCAGCGACAGGGGATTTCGAGAGCAGTACTTC.

This clone occurred a few times. V gene TRBV30 combines with J gene TRBJ1-6; 7 bases line up with TRBD1. Germline values: CDR1 GTSNPN, CDR2 SVGIG (reference sequence). The CDR3 consists of 12 residues. J gave up 13 bases and V 8 bases, and 11 bases lay outside the gene matches. The CDR3 region has the DNA TGTGCCCGACAGACAGGGCGCTCCCCCCTCCACTTT. Translated: CARQTGRSPLHF. The variable domain in full, completed from reference TRBV30 and TRBJ1-6, reads SQTIHQWPATLVQPVGSPLSLECTVEGTSNPNLYWYRQAAGRGLQLLFYSVGIGQISSEVPQNLSASRPQDRQFILSSKKLLLSDSGFYLCARQTGRSPLHFGNGTRLTVT.

The chain combines TRBV5-6 with TRBJ2-1; D possibly corresponds to TRBD2 (5 bases). CDR3 size: 11 residues. Germline V gives CDR1 SGHDT, CDR2 YYEEEE. Deletions cut 5 bases from V and 12 bases from J, with 12 bases between. DNA for the CDR3: TGTGCCAGCAGTTGGGCCGAGGGGCAGTTCTTC. Amino acids: CASSWAEGQFF.

This clone was detected once. The chain recombines TRBV10-1 with TRBJ2-1, with 8 bases identical to TRBD2. CDR3 size: 14 residues. Germline V gives CDR1 WNHNN, CDR2 SYGVQD (reference sequence). After removal of 8 bases from V and 5 bases from J, the junction contained 8 bases not matched to a gene. CDR3 sequence reads: CASSRLAGNNEQFF. The CDR3 bases are TGCGCCAGCTCAAGGCTAGCGGGCAACAATGAGCAGTTCTTC.

The chain couples TRBV19 to TRBJ1-5, with 10 bases matching TRBD1. Germline trimming cut 5 bases from V and 1 base from J; bases unmatched to any gene: 8. CDR1 and CDR2 (germline): LNHDA, SQIVND (reference sequence). The CDR3 is 17 amino acids. The DNA for the CDR3 is TGTGCCAGTAGTGACAGGGGGCGCGGGGTAAGCAATCAGCCCCAGCATTTT. Its translation: CASSDRGRGVSNQPQHF.

The chain links TRBV29-1 to TRBJ2-2, with TRBD1 as a possible D gene (5 bases). V lost 7 bases, J lost 0 bases, and 15 bases lay in between. CDR1 and CDR2 (germline): SQVTM, ANQGSEA. The CDR3 contains 15 residues. The CDR3 DNA reads as TGCAGCGCCTTAGACAGAGCCGCGAACACCGGGGAGCTGTTTTTT. Protein product: CSALDRAANTGELFF.

The rearrangement uses TRBV11-2 and TRBJ2-3; TRBD2 aligns across 8 bases. The CDR3 length is 15 residues. With V trimmed by 3 bases and J by 1 base, 3 bases remained unmatched. Germline-derived CDR1 and CDR2 are SGHAT and FQNNGV. CDR3 protein: CASSFQAGGTDTQYF. The CDR3 coding sequence is TGTGCCAGCAGCTTCCAAGCGGGAGGCACAGATACGCAGTATTTT.

V usage is TRBV27 and J usage is TRBJ2-4; 12 positions match TRBD1. CDR1 and CDR2 from the germline V gene are MNHEY and SMNVEV (reference sequence). The CDR3 length is 17 residues. Trimming cost V 5 bases and J 7 bases; bases outside gene matches: 12. The CDR3 loop reads CASSPAGQGAPWNIQYF. In DNA form, the CDR3 reads TGTGCCAGCAGTCCAGCGGGACAGGGGGCGCCTTGGAACATTCAGTACTTC.

The V gene is TRBV21-1, the J gene TRBJ2-1; the D segment call TRBD2 is taken from the table without a DNA check. TRBV21-1 is a pseudogene. CDR3 length: 20 residues. The CDR3 DNA is TGTGCCAGCAGCAAAGTGAATGGGGGTCTGACTAGTTGGAAGTTCGATGAGCAGTTCTTC. This encodes CASSKVNGGLTSWKFDEQFF.

This sequence joins TRBV19 and TRBJ1-5; 7 bases are shared with TRBD1. After removal of 6 bases from V and 4 bases from J, the junction contained 9 bases not matched to a gene. Germline CDR1 LNHDA, CDR2 SQIVND (reference sequence). The CDR3 runs 15 residues. The CDR3 here is CASSPRDRPNQPQHF. Written as DNA, the CDR3 is TGTGCCAGTAGCCCTAGGGACAGACCAAATCAGCCCCAGCATTTT.

This clone was found once. V gene TRBV5-1 combines with J gene TRBJ1-2; 7 bases align to TRBD1. This CDR3 contains 14 residues. The germline gives CDR1 SGHRS, CDR2 YFSETQ. V shed 0 bases, J shed 7 bases, and the junction held 6 bases outside the gene matches. For the CDR3, the DNA is TGCGCCAGCAGCTTGGGGGACAGAAGCTCTGGCTACACCTTC. It translates to CASSLGDRSSGYTF.

The CDR3 sequence is CASSHRGGTTSYEQYF. CDR3 nucleotide sequence: TGTGCCAGCAGCCACCGAGGGGGGACTACCAGCTACGAGCAGTACTTC. V and J are TRBV14 and TRBJ2-7; the D gene is possibly TRBD2 (7 bases). The CDR3 has 16 residues. Germline-derived CDR1 and CDR2 are SGHDN and FVKESK. V dropped 3 bases and J dropped 3 bases, with 18 bases sitting between them.

The chain combines TRBV6-5 with TRBJ1-2, with a possible D match to TRBD1 (6 bases). Germline V gives CDR1 MNHEY, CDR2 SVGAGI. The CDR3 is 14 amino acids. Trimming removed 4 bases from V and 6 bases from J, with 15 bases in between. In DNA, the CDR3 is TGTGCCAGCAGTTTGGCAGGGGCTAGGAATGGCTACACCTTC. This gives the protein CASSLAGARNGYTF.

V gene TRBV6-6 combines with J gene TRBJ1-3; TRBD1 might be the D (5 bases). V lost 7 bases and J lost 2, with 18 bases in between. The germline V gene has CDR1 MNHNY and CDR2 SVGAGI (reference sequence). CDR3 length: 16 amino acids. The CDR3 nucleotides read TGTGCCAGCATTGGTACGGGGACTCAGACTGGAAACACCATATATTTT. Residues: CASIGTGTQTGNTIYF.